The rows below give T cell receptor beta chains drawn from one sample of a study of post-analysis software for immune sequencing data. A single record per CDR3 protein comes from TCRdb applying MiXCR to the PCR reads. The sample yields 820,000 or so distinct CDR3 sequences, approximately 50% seen once. Sequencing was carried out using blood. These receptors came from a girl aged 10 to 17 with multiple sclerosis. The CDR3 runs from the conserved cysteine through the conserved F or W. D genes are given only for firm matches. Clone sizes are given selectively: once, few, many, or a class where the clone is expanded.

CDR3aa	CDR3nt	d_gene	abundance	j_gene	v_gene
CAISRDGPNYGYTF	TGTGCCATCAGTCGGGACGGACCTAACTATGGCTACACCTTC	.	.	TRBJ1-2	TRBV10-3
CATSRDAWEMDRGFRSEQYF	TGTGCCACCAGCAGAGATGCCTGGGAAATGGACAGGGGATTTCGTAGCGAGCAGTACTTC	TRBD1	.	TRBJ2-7	TRBV15
CASSDSNNYGYTF	TGCGCCAGCAGCGACTCCAATAACTATGGCTACACCTTC	.	.	TRBJ1-2	TRBV5-1
CASSQDGIQNTGELFF	TGTGCCAGCAGCCAGGACGGGATCCAGAACACCGGGGAGCTGTTTTTT	.	.	TRBJ2-2	TRBV7-3
CASSQDSKGTVIQETQYF	TGCGCCAGCAGCCAAGATAGTAAGGGGACGGTCATCCAAGAGACCCAGTACTTC	.	.	TRBJ2-5	TRBV4-1
CASSVRGRTDYGYTF	TGTGCCAGCAGCGTAAGGGGAAGAACCGACTATGGCTACACCTTC	.	few	TRBJ1-2	TRBV9
CASSWLFSSYEQYF	TGTGCCAGCAGTTGGCTATTTAGCTCCTACGAGCAGTACTTC	.	.	TRBJ2-7	TRBV12-3/TRBV12-4
CASSLRDFTYNEQFF	TGCGCCAGCAGCCTCCGGGACTTTACCTACAATGAGCAGTTCTTC	.	.	TRBJ2-1	TRBV4-1
CASSRNPSGQETQYF	TGTGCCAGCTCACGAAACCCTAGCGGCCAAGAGACCCAGTACTTC	TRBD2	.	TRBJ2-5	TRBV18
CASSEGIREGHYGYTF	TGTGCCAGCAGTGAAGGTATTAGGGAGGGACACTATGGCTACACCTTC	.	.	TRBJ1-2	TRBV25-1
CSAGWARAGLANYEQYF	TGCAGTGCGGGGTGGGCTAGAGCAGGTTTGGCTAACTACGAGCAGTACTTC	.	.	TRBJ2-7	TRBV20-1
CASSLVGHNEQFF	TGTGCCAGCAGCTTAGTGGGGCACAATGAGCAGTTCTTC	.	.	TRBJ2-1	TRBV11-1
CASSYRLAGGRGSNEQFF	TGTGCCAGCAGTTATAGATTAGCGGGAGGCCGGGGGAGCAATGAGCAGTTCTTC	TRBD2	.	TRBJ2-1	TRBV6-2/TRBV6-3
CSAKVGSSYEQYF	TGCAGTGCTAAGGTCGGGTCCTCCTACGAGCAGTACTTC	.	.	TRBJ2-7	TRBV20-1
CASTGQGDYEQYF	TGTGCCAGCACGGGACAGGGCGATTACGAGCAGTACTTC	TRBD1	.	TRBJ2-7	TRBV2
CSVGGGPPNEQYF	TGCAGCGTTGGCGGGGGCCCTCCCAATGAGCAGTACTTC	.	.	TRBJ2-7	TRBV29-1
CSAKSSYEQYF	TGCAGTGCGAAGAGCTCCTACGAGCAGTACTTC	.	.	TRBJ2-7	TRBV20-1
CASSLVGGATYEQYF	TGCGCCAGCAGCTTGGTTGGCGGGGCCACCTACGAGCAGTACTTC	.	few	TRBJ2-7	TRBV5-1
CASSLPGKNQETQYF	TGTGCCAGCAGCTTACCGGGGAAGAACCAAGAGACCCAGTACTTC	.	.	TRBJ2-5	TRBV5-6
CATSRGYAVVFGASSYEQYF	TGTGCCACCAGCAGAGGTTACGCCGTTGTGTTTGGGGCGAGCTCCTACGAGCAGTACTTC	.	.	TRBJ2-7	TRBV15
CASSLWGQGANEQYF	TGTGCCAGCAGTCTATGGGGACAGGGGGCGAACGAGCAGTACTTC	TRBD1	few	TRBJ2-7	TRBV6-1
CASSPGLASYEQYF	TGCGCCAGCAGCCCCGGACTAGCGTCTTACGAGCAGTACTTC	TRBD2	few	TRBJ2-7	TRBV5-1
CASSYSRAGPNTEAFF	TGTGCCAGCAGTTACTCGAGGGCAGGGCCGAACACTGAAGCTTTCTTT	.	once	TRBJ1-1	TRBV6-2/TRBV6-3
CATSRGQGEADTQYF	TGTGCCACCAGCCGAGGACAGGGGGAGGCAGATACGCAGTATTTT	TRBD1	.	TRBJ2-3	TRBV24-1
CASSLTTIEQYF	TGTGCCAGCAGTTTGACTACGATCGAGCAGTACTTC	.	.	TRBJ2-7	TRBV12-3/TRBV12-4
CASSEMSGAYEQYF	TGCGCCAGCAGCGAAATGTCCGGGGCCTACGAGCAGTACTTC	.	.	TRBJ2-7	TRBV10-2
CASSQPLAGVGETQYF	TGCGCCAGCAGCCAACCGCTAGCGGGGGTTGGTGAGACCCAGTACTTC	TRBD2	.	TRBJ2-5	TRBV4-1
CATPGTSAFQETQYF	TGTGCCACCCCCGGGACTAGCGCCTTCCAAGAGACCCAGTACTTC	TRBD2	.	TRBJ2-5	TRBV7-9
CSVEVGGRYGQYF	TGCAGCGTTGAAGTCGGCGGTCGCTACGGGCAGTACTTC	.	.	TRBJ2-7	TRBV29-1
CASSSRPAGGGETQYF	TGTGCCAGCAGCTCCCGCCCAGCGGGAGGAGGTGAGACCCAGTACTTC	TRBD2	.	TRBJ2-5	TRBV9
CASSLVGQGSYGYTF	TGCGCCAGCAGCTTGGTTGGACAGGGGAGCTATGGCTACACCTTC	TRBD1	few	TRBJ1-2	TRBV5-1
CASSPPPSTDTQYF	TGTGCCAGCAGTCCACCTCCTAGCACAGATACGCAGTATTTT	.	many	TRBJ2-3	TRBV7-2
CAVSESEGLNYEQYF	TGTGCCGTCAGTGAGTCGGAGGGATTAAACTACGAGCAGTACTTC	.	.	TRBJ2-7	TRBV10-3
CSARGRRGQMIYEQYF	TGCAGTGCTAGAGGTAGGAGAGGACAGATGATCTACGAGCAGTACTTC	.	.	TRBJ2-7	TRBV20-1
CSASVGLVSYEQYF	TGCAGTGCTAGTGTAGGACTAGTCTCCTACGAGCAGTACTTC	TRBD2	.	TRBJ2-7	TRBV20-1
CASTTGQTINSPLHF	TGTGCCAGCACAACTGGACAGACTATCAATTCACCCCTCCACTTT	.	.	TRBJ1-6	TRBV28
CSVAVAGGVYEQFF	TGCAGCGTGGCCGTAGCGGGAGGTGTCTATGAGCAGTTCTTC	TRBD2	.	TRBJ2-1	TRBV29-1
CSASSQFRMAFF	TGCAGTGCTAGTTCTCAATTCCGGATGGCTTTCTTT	.	.	TRBJ1-1	TRBV20-1
CASSQDLGLNEQFF	TGTGCCAGCAGCCAAGACTTAGGGCTTAATGAGCAGTTCTTC	.	few	TRBJ2-1	TRBV4-2
CASSYRGGAGEQYF	TGTGCCAGCAGTTACCGGGGAGGGGCAGGAGAGCAGTACTTC	TRBD2	.	TRBJ2-4	TRBV6-2/TRBV6-3
CASSLPSGGPTYEQYF	TGTGCCAGCAGTTTACCTAGCGGGGGTCCGACCTACGAGCAGTACTTC	TRBD2	once	TRBJ2-7	TRBV12-3/TRBV12-4
CSAPSTGYNSPLHF	TGCAGTGCTCCATCAACAGGGTACAATTCACCCCTCCACTTT	.	.	TRBJ1-6	TRBV20-1
CSARGDRDRCDEQYF	TGCAGTGCTAGAGGGGACAGGGATCGGTGCGACGAGCAGTACTTC	TRBD1	.	TRBJ2-7	TRBV20-1
CASPTGRPRGYTF	TGTGCCAGCCCGACCGGACGCCCGCGAGGCTACACCTTC	.	.	TRBJ1-2	TRBV7-3
CATSDAGTGPQETQYF	TGTGCCACCAGTGATGCGGGGACAGGCCCGCAAGAGACCCAGTACTTC	TRBD1	.	TRBJ2-5	TRBV24-1
CASSSKGTRRQETQYF	TGTGCCAGCAGCTCCAAAGGGACGCGGCGACAAGAGACCCAGTACTTC	.	.	TRBJ2-5	TRBV7-9
CASSFGTSGRETLREQYF	TGTGCCAGCAGCTTTGGGACTAGCGGGAGGGAAACTCTCCGCGAGCAGTACTTC	TRBD2	few	TRBJ2-7	TRBV7-8
CASACKPLNEQFF	TGTGCCAGCGCCTGCAAACCGTTGAATGAGCAGTTCTTC	.	.	TRBJ2-1	TRBV7-6
CSTTSGSTDTQYF	TGCAGTACCACTAGCGGGAGCACAGATACGCAGTATTTT	TRBD2	.	TRBJ2-3	TRBV20-1
CSVASGTGKTDTQYF	TGCAGCGTAGCGTCCGGGACAGGGAAGACAGATACGCAGTATTTT	TRBD1	.	TRBJ2-3	TRBV29-1
CASGRGAFYCEQFF	TGTGCCAGCGGACGAGGTGCTTTTTATTGTGAGCAGTTCTTC	.	.	TRBJ2-1	TRBV2
CSVGDRGVEQYF	TGCAGCGTTGGGGACAGGGGGGTCGAGCAGTACTTC	TRBD1	.	TRBJ2-7	TRBV29-1
CASSQPPRADRYTDTQYF	TGCGCCAGCAGCCAACCCCCTAGAGCCGACAGATACACAGATACGCAGTATTTT	.	.	TRBJ2-3	TRBV4-1
CSVERVGTGAYEQYF	TGCAGCGTTGAACGAGTGGGGACAGGGGCCTACGAGCAGTACTTC	TRBD1	.	TRBJ2-7	TRBV29-1
CASSQVALNLAVGGYNEQYF	TGCGCCAGCAGCCAAGTGGCACTGAACTTAGCGGTCGGAGGTTACAACGAGCAGTACTTC	.	.	TRBJ2-7	TRBV4-1
CASTDQGRGGEQFF	TGTGCCAGCACCGACCAGGGTAGGGGAGGTGAGCAGTTCTTC	.	.	TRBJ2-1	TRBV6-6
CSARDPPGSEKLFF	TGCAGTGCTAGAGATCCCCCGGGTTCTGAAAAACTGTTTTTT	.	.	TRBJ1-4	TRBV20-1